The following is a T cell receptor beta chain sequence with its context. These data originate in a study of OX40 agonist ivuxolimab in advanced cancers. Study in general: Subjects had a mean age of around 63 years, with a range of about 20 to 85; 82.7% were male. Partial responses, seen in three patients, involved one hepatocellular carcinoma and two cutaneous melanomas.

The CDR3 is made up of 17 amino acids. The V end was cut by 1 base, the J end by 0 bases, with 11 bases between. The germline gives CDR1 SGDLS, CDR2 YYNGEE. Sequencing used immunoSEQ multiplex PCR; TCRdb keeps in-frame clones, though not all of them. The sample lists about 41,000 clones; around 87% were seen once. The clonotype was recovered from an adult with an advanced solid tumor such as melanoma, head and neck, liver or kidney cancer. The rearrangement joins TRBV9 to TRBJ1-6, with D perhaps TRBD1 (5 bases). The sequenced sample was CD4+ or CD8+ T cells sorted from blood, obtained in a trial of the OX40 agonist ivuxolimab. CDR3 protein: CASSVRDGSSYNSPLHF. CDR3 nucleotides: TGTGCCAGCAGCGTACGGGACGGGAGCTCCTATAATTCACCCCTCCACTTT.